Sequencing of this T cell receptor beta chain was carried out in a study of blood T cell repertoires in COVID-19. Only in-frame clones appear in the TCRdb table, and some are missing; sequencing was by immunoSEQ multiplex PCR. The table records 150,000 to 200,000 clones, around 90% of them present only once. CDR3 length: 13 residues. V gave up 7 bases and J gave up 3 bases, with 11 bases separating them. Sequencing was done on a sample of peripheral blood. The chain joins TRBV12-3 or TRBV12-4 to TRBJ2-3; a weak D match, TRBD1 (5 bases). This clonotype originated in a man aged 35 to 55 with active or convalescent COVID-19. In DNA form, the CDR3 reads TGTGCCAGCACCGGGTCAGGGACAGATACGCAGTATTTT. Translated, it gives CASTGSGTDTQYF.